This entry lists 13 T cell receptor beta chains sequenced from one sample in a study of blood T cell repertoires in COVID-19. TCRdb's copy holds only in-frame clones and misses some; the assay was immunoSEQ multiplex PCR. The sample contains some 140,000 clones, 70% to 85% of which appear only once. Sequencing was carried out using peripheral blood. The receptors were gathered from a man aged 55 to 70 with acute or convalescent COVID-19.

The chain combines TRBV19 with TRBJ1-5, with D possibly matching TRBD1 (6 bases). Germline V gives CDR1 LNHDA, CDR2 SQIVND (reference sequence). Trimming cost V 8 bases and J 0 bases, with 14 bases left between them. The CDR3 is 15 residues long. Here the CDR3 reads CASGGGRVSNQPQHF. Written as DNA, the CDR3 is TGTGCCAGTGGGGGGGGGCGCGTTAGCAATCAGCCCCAGCATTTT.

This rearrangement joins TRBV30 to TRBJ2-4, with D possibly TRBD1 on 5 matching bases. Between the trimmed V and J ends, which lost 0 bases and 0 bases, there was a span of 15 bases. This CDR3 region has 17 residues. Germline values: CDR1 GTSNPN, CDR2 SVGIG (reference sequence). The CDR3 DNA is TGTGCCTGGAGTGTATCAGGGTTCCCAGTAGCCAAAAACATTCAGTACTTC. As protein: CAWSVSGFPVAKNIQYF.

The chain carries TRBV10-3 and TRBJ2-7, with D unclear. The V gene lost 0 bases and the J gene lost 2 bases, with 14 bases spanning the gap. The CDR3 extends over 16 amino acids. From germline, CDR1 is ENHRY and CDR2 SYGVKD. The CDR3 DNA is TGTGCCATCAGTGAGTCTCCGACCCGGAGAACCTACGAGCAGTACTTC. Translating it yields CAISESPTRRTYEQYF.

V usage is TRBV6-2 or TRBV6-3 and J usage is TRBJ2-1, with D perhaps matching TRBD2 (6 bases). Germline assignment: CDR1 MNHEY and CDR2 SVGEGT. Trimming took off 3 bases at V and 0 bases at J, with 12 bases between the two ends. The CDR3 totals 16 residues. The DNA of the CDR3 is TGTGCCAGCAGTTATCGAGACGGGAGCTCCTACAATGAGCAGTTCTTC. Translating gives CASSYRDGSSYNEQFF.

The CDR3 DNA reads as TGTGCCAGCGTTGACAGGGGAATATCGGGCTACACCTTC. It is translated as CASVDRGISGYTF. The rearrangement links TRBV2 to TRBJ1-2, with TRBD1 matching over 8 bases. The CDR3 is 13 amino acids. CDR1 and CDR2 from the germline V gene are SNHLY and FYNNEI. Unmatched junction bases numbered 10, after V lost 8 bases and J lost 8 bases.

This clone was seen only a few times. The rearrangement uses TRBV2 and TRBJ2-1; D is undetermined. Per the germline V gene, CDR1 is SNHLY and CDR2 is FYNNEI. This CDR3 has 13 residues. V was shortened by 5 bases and J by 4 bases, with 9 bases between the two germline ends. CDR3 DNA sequence: TGTGCCAGCAGTCGGAACAGATACAATGAGCAGTTCTTC. Translating gives CASSRNRYNEQFF.

The rearrangement joins TRBV5-5 to TRBJ1-2; D may be TRBD1 (6 bases). The V end lost 0 bases, the J end lost 7 bases, and 16 bases lay between the germline ends. CDR3 length: 15 amino acids. Germline loops: CDR1 SGHKS, CDR2 YYEKEE (reference sequence). The CDR3 region is CASSLENRVYSGYTF. In DNA form, the CDR3 reads TGTGCCAGCAGCTTGGAGAACAGGGTGTACAGTGGCTACACCTTC.

The chain uses TRBV19 and TRBJ1-5; weak D call: TRBD1 (6 bases). V was trimmed by 5 bases and J by 0 bases, leaving 14 bases between them. Germline values: CDR1 LNHDA, CDR2 SQIVND (reference sequence). This CDR3 has 16 amino acids. DNA of the CDR3: TGTGCCAGTAGTTTCCCCGGGACAACTAGCAATCAGCCCCAGCATTTT. It encodes CASSFPGTTSNQPQHF. Drawing the rest from reference TRBV19 and TRBJ1-5, the complete variable domain is DGGITQSPKYLFRKEGQNVTLSCEQNLNHDAMYWYRQDPGQGLRLIYYSQIVNDFQKGDIAEGYSVSREKKESFPLTVTSAQKNPTAFYLCASSFPGTTSNQPQHFGDGTRLSIL.

In this sample, this clone turned up a few times. The gene calls are TRBV11-2 and TRBJ2-5; TRBD1 matches 8 bases. There are 15 residues in the CDR3. With 5 bases clipped from V and 1 base from J, the junction kept 6 bases outside the gene matches. The germline V gene has CDR1 SGHAT and CDR2 FQNNGV. In DNA, the CDR3 is TGTGCCAGCAGCCGACAGGGGTCCCCCCAAGAGACCCAGTACTTC. Residues: CASSRQGSPQETQYF.

The rearrangement links TRBV28 to TRBJ2-7, with TRBD2 matching over 13 bases. This CDR3 is built from 15 residues. The V gene end was trimmed by 3 bases and the J gene end by 2 bases; junction bases not matched to a gene: 1. CDR1 and CDR2 from the germline V gene are MDHEN and SYDVKM. The CDR3 spells CASSFGLAGAYEQYF. The CDR3 nucleotides are TGTGCCAGCAGTTTCGGACTAGCGGGAGCCTACGAGCAGTACTTC.

The rearrangement uses TRBV27 and TRBJ1-1, with a weak D call TRBD1 (6 bases). Trimming pared 3 bases from V and 7 bases from J, leaving 12 bases between. Per germline, CDR1 MNHEY and CDR2 SMNVEV (reference sequence). There are 13 residues in the CDR3. CDR3 region: CASSFEAGDEAFF. The CDR3 nucleotides read TGTGCCAGCAGTTTTGAGGCAGGGGATGAAGCTTTCTTT.

The gene calls are TRBV2 and TRBJ1-6; D ambiguous. CDR1 SNHLY and CDR2 FYNNEI come from the germline V gene. The V end lost 3 bases, the J end lost 6 bases, and 6 bases lay between the germline ends. The CDR3 runs 13 residues. CDR3 nucleotide sequence: TGTGCCAGCAGTGACATGTTTAATTCACCCCTCCACTTT. It is translated as CASSDMFNSPLHF.

The gene calls are TRBV4-3 and TRBJ2-1, with a tentative D call TRBD2 (6 bases). The V gene lost 0 bases and the J gene lost 4 bases, with 10 bases spanning the gap. From germline, CDR1 is LGHNA and CDR2 YSLEER. The CDR3 length is 15 residues. The CDR3 sequence: CASSQERGGYNEQFF. The CDR3 nucleotides are TGCGCCAGCAGCCAAGAGCGGGGCGGGTACAATGAGCAGTTCTTC.